Following are 13 T cell receptor beta chains from one sample sequenced in a study of T cells in Graves' hyperthyroidism and ophthalmopathy. Amplification yielded TCR beta CDR3 regions, with RNA transcripts as the source. The study used the HTBI primer set for a first-round RT-PCR of the TCR CDR3. From the multiplex PCR reads, TCRdb called clonotypes with MiXCR, one entry per CDR3 protein. The sample records approximately 610,000 distinct CDR3 sequences, about 14% being singletons. The sample comprised blood. The receptors stem from a middle-aged woman with Graves' ophthalmopathy.

In its sample, this clonotype was seen many times. V usage is TRBV12-3 or TRBV12-4 and J usage is TRBJ2-7; D gene uncertain. The CDR3 sequence is 12 residues long. Between the trimmed V and J ends, which lost 5 bases and 3 bases, there was a span of 8 bases. The CDR3, as DNA: TGTGCCAGCAGTCTAAACCGCTACGAGCAGTACTTC. Protein product: CASSLNRYEQYF.

This clonotype was counted at least ten times. The V and J genes are TRBV29-1 and TRBJ2-7; 7 bases agree with TRBD1. The CDR3 is 17 amino acids. Per germline, CDR1 SQVTM and CDR2 ANQGSEA. CDR3 DNA: TGCAGTGCCGCCGGGACAGCCGAAACTCTAAGCTCCTACGAGCAGTACTTC. Translated, it gives CSAAGTAETLSSYEQYF.

This clonotype was found many times. V gene TRBV28 combines with J gene TRBJ2-7; TRBD2 might be the D (6 bases). Germline V gene sequence: CDR1 MDHEN, CDR2 SYDVKM. The V and J ends lost 6 bases and 0 bases respectively, with 15 bases between them. CDR3 length equals 15 residues. CDR3 DNA: TGTGCCAGCAGAACCCATGCCGGGGGCTCCTACGAGCAGTACTTC. This gives the protein CASRTHAGGSYEQYF.

In its sample, this clonotype was seen a few times. V usage is TRBV12-3 or TRBV12-4 and J usage is TRBJ1-1; D may be TRBD1 (5 bases). Trimming shortened V by 10 bases and J by 4 bases, and 19 bases separated the two germline ends. The CDR3 has 14 residues. CDR3 residues: CAMRPPGLGTEAFF. The DNA for the CDR3 is TGTGCCATGCGTCCCCCGGGGCTTGGCACTGAAGCTTTCTTT.

On this clonotype: A clone one base away is much larger, so this may be a read error. The conserved phenylalanine or tryptophan normally closing the CDR3 is absent here, so this likely arose from a read error. V usage is TRBV2 and J usage is TRBJ1-3; D not resolved. Trimming took 2 bases from V and 7 from J, leaving 6 bases between them. The CDR3 sequence is 12 residues long. Per the germline V gene, CDR1 is SNHLY and CDR2 is FYNNEI. Here the CDR3 DNA reads TGTGCCAGCAGTGAACGAGGGAACACCATATATTCT. Amino acids: CASSERGNTIYS.

This clonotype was seen a handful of times. V is TRBV6-1 and J is TRBJ2-7; 7 bases fit TRBD2. The CDR3 covers 13 residues. Trimming removed 4 bases from V and 3 bases from J; junction bases left unmatched: 3. Germline loops: CDR1 MNHNS, CDR2 SASEGT. CDR3: CASSVGGNYEQYF. CDR3 nucleotides: TGTGCCAGCAGTGTCGGGGGGAACTACGAGCAGTACTTC.

About this clonotype itself: Being one base from a much bigger clone, this may be a read error. The chain carries TRBV6-1 and TRBJ2-4; D is possibly TRBD1 or TRBD2 (5 bases each). The CDR3 extends over 17 amino acids. Germline V gives CDR1 MNHNS, CDR2 SASEGT. The ends were cut back, 2 bases at V and 9 bases at J, with 23 bases in the middle. In DNA form, the CDR3 reads TGTGCCAGCAGTGAAAAGCCCGTTTCCAGGGTCACTAGCATTCAGTACTTC. As protein: CASSEKPVSRVTSIQYF.

CDR3 DNA: TGCAGCGTTGCGGGACTAGCGGGAGTACAAGCGGAGACCCAGTACTTC. It specifies CSVAGLAGVQAETQYF. The rearrangement links TRBV29-1 to TRBJ2-5, with 14 bases aligning to TRBD2. CDR1 and CDR2 from the germline V gene are SQVTM and ANQGSEA. The CDR3 length is 16 residues. V lost 4 bases and J lost 5; bases outside the gene matches: 9. Supplemented by reference TRBV29-1 and TRBJ2-5, the full variable domain reads SAVISQKPSRDICQRGTSLTIQCQVDSQVTMMFWYRQQPGQSLTLIATANQGSEATYESGFVIDKFPISRPNLTFSTLTVSNMSPEDSSIYLCSVAGLAGVQAETQYFGPGTRLLVL.

The chain carries TRBV20-1 and TRBJ2-3; 11 bases match TRBD2. Looked up from germline, CDR1 is DFQATT and CDR2 is SNEGSKA (reference sequence). V gave up 2 bases and J gave up 4 bases; unmatched junction bases: 8. The CDR3 covers 16 residues. The CDR3 DNA follows: TGCAGTGCTAGAACCGGCCATAGCGGGAGGGCAGATACGCAGTATTTT. It codes for CSARTGHSGRADTQYF.

Comment on this clonotype: Sequence at one end of the junction differs from germline and may be a read error. The rearrangement links TRBV5-4 to TRBJ2-7; TRBD2 agrees at 13 bases. The germline V gene has CDR1 SGHNT and CDR2 YYREEE (reference sequence). CDR3 length: 16 residues. The CDR3 nucleotides read TGTGCCAGCAGCTTGGGGGGACTAGCGGGATCCTCCGAGCAGTACTTC. Protein: CASSLGGLAGSSEQYF.

At least ten counts were recorded for this clonotype. This chain uses TRBV15 with TRBJ2-7; D gene ambiguous. Trimming stripped 0 bases from V and 6 bases from J, with 12 bases between. CDR1 is LNHNV and CDR2 is YYDKDF in the germline V gene (reference sequence). The CDR3 has 14 residues. CDR3 sequence (DNA): TGTGCCACCAGCAGAGATCAAGTGAGTCCCGAGCAGTACTTC. Its protein product is CATSRDQVSPEQYF.

The chain employs TRBV29-1 and TRBJ2-3, with D uncertain. CDR3 length: 11 amino acids. With 7 bases removed from V and 0 bases from J, the gap between germline ends came to 5 bases. Germline assignment: CDR1 SQVTM and CDR2 ANQGSEA. The CDR3 DNA reads TGCAGCGCCCTTAGCACAGATACGCAGTATTTT. It yields the protein CSALSTDTQYF.

In its sample, this clonotype was seen a few times. The junction departs from germline at one end; a sequencing error may be responsible. V usage is TRBV18 and J usage is TRBJ1-3, with D possibly being TRBD1 (5 bases). The germline V gene has CDR1 KGHSH and CDR2 LQKENI. CDR3 size: 14 residues. Here the CDR3 DNA reads TGTGCCAGCTCTCCCGACAGCTCTGGAAGCACCATATATTTT. Amino acids: CASSPDSSGSTIYF. Full variable domain (rest looked up from reference TRBV18 and TRBJ1-3): NAGVMQNPRHLVRRRGQEARLRCSPMKGHSHVYWYRQLPEEGLKFMVYLQKENIIDESGMPKERFSAEFPKEGPSILRIQQVVRGDSAAYFCASSPDSSGSTIYFGEGSWLTVV.